This T cell receptor (beta chain) appears in the sequencing data of a study of T cells after yellow fever vaccination. Overall study findings and caveats: Among primary-vaccination clones, most reappeared after the booster, at approximately 97% for CD4 and 88% for CD8. Contaminants from the bulk population, in the form of abundant clonotypes, could be found in FACS-sorted repertoires.

Germline assignment: CDR1 DFQATT and CDR2 SNEGSKA (reference sequence). The CDR3 has 16 residues. V was clipped by 6 bases and J by 6 bases; unmatched bases: 14. A process of 5'RACE template switching, which added a universal primer site and UMIs, was used to make TCR cDNA. TCRdb used MiXCR to reprocess the 5' RACE reads, holding one entry per CDR3 protein. The sample has around 590,000 distinct CDR3 sequences, roughly 12% seen once. The sample holds many counts of this clonotype. The antigen is undetermined. The clonotype was recovered from a young man who received the YFV17D yellow fever vaccine. The chain recombines TRBV20-1 with TRBJ2-2; 9 bases are a match to TRBD2. The starting material was PBMCs, obtained on the day of the yellow fever booster vaccination. The CDR3 bases are TGCAGTGCAATTGGGTCGGTAGCGGGAGCCGCCGGGGAGCTGTTTTTT. It yields the protein CSAIGSVAGAAGELFF.